Below, 15 T cell receptor beta chains from the same sample are listed, as sequenced in a study of T-cell reconstitution after alpha-beta-depleted transplantation in children. Molecular barcoding with unique molecular identifiers was used for the TCRbeta library. TCRdb reanalysed the PCR reads using MiXCR and keeps one entry per CDR3 protein. This sample has approximately 500,000 distinct CDR3 sequences, with roughly a quarter found just once. The starting material was PBMCs, obtained before TCRalphabeta/CD19-depleted stem cell transplant. The receptors derive from a boy under two years old with Wiskott-Aldrich syndrome, due to receive a stem cell transplant.

In the case of this clonotype: One end of the junction fails to match germline, which may point to a read error. The chain has TRBV5-1 and TRBJ2-3; D possibly corresponds to TRBD1 (6 bases). Per the germline V gene, CDR1 is SGHRS and CDR2 is YFSETQ. This CDR3 contains 14 residues. CDR3 coding DNA: TGCGCCAACAGCTGGGGGCTAGTAGAGGATACGCAGTATTTT. This gives the protein CANSWGLVEDTQYF.

The V call is TRBV12-3 or TRBV12-4, the J call TRBJ2-1; 12 bases map to TRBD2. Trimming took 10 bases from V and 5 from J; bases not matched to a gene: 12. The CDR3 length is 16 residues. CDR3 DNA sequence: TGTGCCACCATTCCTAGCGGGAGGGCCGTTAACAATGAGCAGTTCTTC. Its protein product is CATIPSGRAVNNEQFF.

CDR3 sequence (DNA): TGTGCCAGCAGTTACAGGGGACTAGTGGGATGGAAGAATGAGCAGTTCTTC. It is translated as CASSYRGLVGWKNEQFF. This chain links TRBV6-5 with TRBJ2-1; 8 bases map to TRBD2. V gave up 2 bases and J gave up 7 bases; unmatched junction bases: 13. This CDR3 has 17 residues. Germline lookup yields CDR1 MNHEY and CDR2 SVGAGI.

The V and J genes are TRBV20-1 and TRBJ2-3, with D unresolved. V dropped 5 bases and J dropped 2 bases, with 14 bases sitting between them. Germline-derived CDR1 and CDR2 are DFQATT and SNEGSKA (reference sequence). The CDR3 runs 14 residues. CDR3 sequence reads: CSAPDGSVTDTQYF. The CDR3 DNA reads TGCAGTGCTCCCGACGGATCTGTCACAGATACGCAGTATTTT.

The chain couples TRBV5-1 to TRBJ2-3, with 12 bases fitting TRBD2. After removal of 2 bases from V and 5 bases from J, the junction contained 6 bases not matched to a gene. Germline loops: CDR1 SGHRS, CDR2 YFSETQ. The CDR3 sequence is 16 residues long. The CDR3 DNA is TGCGCCAGCAGCTTACTACTAGCGGGAGGTGGAGATACGCAGTATTTT. Translation: CASSLLLAGGGDTQYF.

This chain connects TRBV6-1 to TRBJ2-6; 9 bases match TRBD1. V lost 1 base to trimming and J lost 0 bases; unmatched junction nucleotides: 4. The CDR3 length is 18 residues. Germline V gives CDR1 MNHNS, CDR2 SASEGT. The CDR3 region has the DNA TGTGCCAGCAGTGAAGGGACAGGGGTTAGCTCTGGGGCCAACGTCCTGACTTTC. This translates into CASSEGTGVSSGANVLTF.

This clonotype appeared a few times. The rearrangement joins TRBV7-9 to TRBJ2-5, with D maybe TRBD1 (5 bases). Trimming removed 3 bases at V and 5 bases at J, with 13 bases between. The CDR3 sequence is 14 residues long. Germline CDR1 reads SEHNR; CDR2 reads FQNEAQ (reference sequence). This chain's CDR3 is CASSLRTSAETQYF. Here the CDR3 DNA reads TGTGCCAGCAGCTTGAGGACATCTGCGGAGACCCAGTACTTC.

The chain employs TRBV12-3 or TRBV12-4 and TRBJ2-7; 7 bases align to TRBD2. This CDR3 contains 13 residues. Trimming at V came to 9 bases and at J to 1 base, leaving 6 bases not matched to a gene. CDR3 residues: CASTRDYSYEQYF. In nucleotides, the CDR3 is TGTGCCAGTACCCGGGACTATTCCTACGAGCAGTACTTC.

This clonotype was seen many times. The J gene is TRBJ2-7, the V gene TRBV7-9; a possible D gene is TRBD2 (6 bases). Per the germline V gene, CDR1 is SEHNR and CDR2 is FQNEAQ (reference sequence). Trimming left V 4 bases short and J 4 bases short, with 11 bases between. The CDR3 extends over 13 amino acids. CDR3 protein: CASSSLAGYEQYF. The CDR3 region has the DNA TGTGCCAGCAGCTCCCTCGCGGGATACGAGCAGTACTTC.

The chain links TRBV11-1 to TRBJ2-3, with TRBD2 matching over 10 bases. V dropped 5 bases and J dropped 6; count of bases not matched to a gene: 14. This CDR3 has 17 residues. Germline V CDR1 and CDR2: SGHAT, FQDESV (reference sequence). The DNA of the CDR3 is TGTGCCAGCAGCCCAAGGGCTGGGACTAGCGAATCGGATACGCAGTATTTT. Its protein is CASSPRAGTSESDTQYF.

This chain links TRBV12-3 or TRBV12-4 with TRBJ2-1; maybe TRBD2 (6 bases). This CDR3 has 15 residues. V lost 6 bases and J 0 bases, leaving 12 bases between the germline ends. DNA of the CDR3: TGTGCCAGCAGGGAGGACGGGAGCTCCTACAATGAGCAGTTCTTC. Encoded protein: CASREDGSSYNEQFF.

The V call is TRBV7-2, the J call TRBJ1-2, with D uncertain. Germline V gene data show CDR1 as SGHTA and CDR2 as FQGNSA. The CDR3 has 15 residues. V lost 7 bases and J 4 bases, leaving 19 bases between the germline ends. This CDR3 is CASNPEVAAVYGYTF. Written as DNA, the CDR3 is TGTGCCAGCAACCCTGAGGTAGCGGCAGTCTATGGCTACACCTTC.

This clonotype was detected a few times. This chain connects TRBV14 to TRBJ2-1, with 7 bases fitting TRBD2. Per the germline V gene, CDR1 is SGHDN and CDR2 is FVKESK. The V and J ends lost 0 bases and 3 bases, in that order; junction bases with no gene match: 8. This CDR3 has 17 amino acids. This CDR3 reads CASSQDIKGGSYNEQFF. DNA for the CDR3: TGTGCCAGCAGCCAAGATATTAAAGGCGGGAGCTACAATGAGCAGTTCTTC. Drawing the rest from reference TRBV14 and TRBJ2-1, the complete variable domain is EAGVTQFPSHSVIEKGQTVTLRCDPISGHDNLYWYRRVMGKEIKFLLHFVKESKQDESGMPNNRFLAERTGGTYSTLKVQPAELEDSGVYFCASSQDIKGGSYNEQFFGPGTRLTVL.

The rearrangement links TRBV27 to TRBJ2-5, with TRBD1 matching over 7 bases. Germline-derived CDR1 and CDR2 are MNHEY and SMNVEV (reference sequence). With V trimmed by 2 bases and J by 4 bases, 7 bases remained unmatched. The CDR3 covers 15 residues. CDR3: CASSLMGRGRETQYF. The DNA of the CDR3 is TGTGCCAGCAGTTTAATGGGCAGGGGGAGAGAGACCCAGTACTTC.

This clonotype has at least ten counts. V and J are TRBV12-3 or TRBV12-4 and TRBJ2-5, with D perhaps matching TRBD2 (6 bases). Trimming cost V 2 bases and J 4 bases, with 8 bases left between them. This CDR3 spans 13 amino acids. DNA of the CDR3: TGTGCCAGCAGTTTACTGGGAGGAGAGACCCAGTACTTC. This codes for CASSLLGGETQYF.